This passage covers 26 T cell receptor beta chains from one sample sequenced in a study of human T cells and chemical hapten exposure. Using its own MiXCR run on the RACE reads, TCRdb lists one record per CDR3 protein. The sample shows roughly 100,000 distinct CDR3 sequences, 11% of them seen only once. Time point noted: patch test 1, 2 weeks after DPC sensitization. The treatment here: therapeutic diphenylcyclopropenone sensitization with weekly scalp DPC. Specimen: whole blood, collected in connection with sensitization to the hapten diphenylcyclopropenone (DPC). These receptor sequences come from a woman aged 40 to 50 with alopecia areata. Some clones in this sample may be carry-over from other donors' samples.

This clonotype was detected a few times. The genes are TRBV29-1 and TRBJ1-2; 8 bases are shared with TRBD1. The CDR3 runs 13 residues. J lost 7 bases, V lost 0 bases, and 4 bases had no gene match. Germline CDR1 SQVTM, CDR2 ANQGSEA. CDR3 sequence (DNA): TGCAGCGTTGAAGACAGGGGGCAGAGTGGCTACACCTTC. Amino acids: CSVEDRGQSGYTF.

This sequence joins TRBV7-2 and TRBJ2-1; no reliable D call. Looked up from germline, CDR1 is SGHTA and CDR2 is FQGNSA. Trimming removed 3 bases from V and 9 bases from J, with 9 bases in between. The CDR3 has 12 amino acids. The CDR3 bases are TGTGCCAGCAGCTTGCTCCCCGGTGAGCAGTTCTTC. Translation gives CASSLLPGEQFF.

This clonotype was counted only a few times. The genes are TRBV24-1 and TRBJ1-2, with D possibly matching TRBD1 (6 bases). The CDR3 is 15 residues long. The germline V gene has CDR1 KGHDR and CDR2 SFDVKD. V was clipped by 7 bases and J by 0 bases, with 14 bases between them. The CDR3 is CATRRTGKANYGYTF. CDR3 bases: TGTGCCACCAGAAGAACAGGGAAAGCTAACTATGGCTACACCTTC.

The rearrangement links TRBV6-4 to TRBJ2-3; D not certain. The ends were cut back, 0 bases at V and 2 bases at J, with 9 bases in the middle. The length of the CDR3 is 15 residues. Germline values: CDR1 MRHNA, CDR2 SNTAGT. In DNA form, the CDR3 reads TGTGCCAGCAGTGACTCTGCGTCGGTCACAGATACGCAGTATTTT. Its protein product is CASSDSASVTDTQYF.

This clonotype was observed at least ten times. The chain carries TRBV2 and TRBJ2-3; D remains ambiguous. The V end was cut by 4 bases, the J end by 6 bases, with 11 bases between. This CDR3 region has 13 residues. From germline, CDR1 is SNHLY and CDR2 FYNNEI. CDR3 bases: TGTGCCAGCAGTGCAAGAGCTGACGATACGCAGTATTTT. It codes for CASSARADDTQYF.

This clonotype was detected ten times or more. The chain combines TRBV29-1 with TRBJ2-5; TRBD2 aligns across 11 bases. Unmatched junction bases numbered 8, after V lost 6 bases and J lost 5 bases. CDR3 length equals 14 residues. From germline, CDR1 is SQVTM and CDR2 ANQGSEA. This chain's CDR3 is CSVPTSGSLETQYF. DNA of the CDR3: TGCAGCGTACCAACTAGCGGGAGCCTGGAGACCCAGTACTTC.

This clonotype was counted at least ten times. The genes are TRBV7-2 and TRBJ2-3; TRBD2 might be the D (5 bases). The CDR3 loop spans 14 amino acids. Germline values: CDR1 SGHTA, CDR2 FQGNSA. Trimming removed 1 base at V and 1 base at J, with 6 bases between. Written as DNA, the CDR3 is TGTGCCAGCAGCTTAGTCGGGGGCACAGATACGCAGTATTTT. It codes for CASSLVGGTDTQYF.

This chain connects TRBV4-3 to TRBJ2-3; weak D call: TRBD1 (5 bases). Trimming left V 0 bases short and J 8 bases short, with 9 bases between. In germline, CDR1 is LGHNA, CDR2 YSLEER. The CDR3 extends over 13 amino acids. The CDR3 loop reads CASSQDLRGTQYF. DNA of the CDR3: TGCGCCAGCAGCCAAGATCTTAGGGGTACGCAGTATTTT.

This clonotype was counted ten times or more. V usage is TRBV7-2 and J usage is TRBJ2-1, with D perhaps TRBD1 or TRBD2 (6 bases each). V lost 7 bases and J lost 5, with 15 bases in between. This CDR3 region has 14 residues. Per germline, CDR1 SGHTA and CDR2 FQGNSA. CDR3 sequence: CASTRGQVNNEQFF. As DNA, the CDR3 is TGTGCCAGCACCCGGGGGCAGGTGAACAATGAGCAGTTCTTC. Drawing the rest from reference TRBV7-2 and TRBJ2-1, the complete variable domain is GAGVSQSPSNKVTEKGKDVELRCDPISGHTALYWYRQSLGQGLEFLIYFQGNSAPDKSGLPSDRFSAERTGGSVSTLTIQRTQQEDSAVYLCASTRGQVNNEQFFGPGTRLTVL.

About this clonotype: Just one base apart from a much larger clone, this may be a read error. The gene calls are TRBV12-3 or TRBV12-4 and TRBJ2-5; TRBD2 matches 11 bases. The CDR3 is 18 amino acids. DNA for the CDR3: TGTGTCAGCAGTGGCTGGGTAGCGGGGGGGAGAACCGAAGAGACCCAGTACTTC. Translated: CVSSGWVAGGRTEETQYF.

This clonotype showed up just a few times. This rearrangement joins TRBV7-9 to TRBJ2-2; 7 bases line up with TRBD1. From germline, CDR1 is SEHNR and CDR2 FQNEAQ (reference sequence). V lost 5 bases, J lost 1 base, and 4 bases stayed unmatched. The CDR3 is made up of 15 amino acids. Here the CDR3 reads CASSLRQGNTGELFF. The CDR3 DNA sequence: TGTGCCAGCAGCCTAAGACAGGGGAACACCGGGGAGCTGTTTTTT.

On this clonotype itself: The junction departs from the called germline gene at one end, perhaps through a read error. The genes are TRBV20-1 and TRBJ2-6, with TRBD2 as a possible D gene (6 bases). CDR3 length: 18 residues. CDR1 is DFQATT, CDR2 SNEGSKA, per germline (reference sequence). This CDR3 is CSARVVGGTSIGTNVLTF. The CDR3 coding sequence is TGCAGTGCTAGAGTGGTGGGAGGAACGTCAATTGGGACCAACGTCCTGACTTTC.

The CDR3 reads CASSGGTGGSYGYTF. Written as DNA, the CDR3 is TGTGCCAGCTCCGGCGGGACAGGGGGTAGCTATGGCTACACCTTC. The genes are TRBV18 and TRBJ1-2, with 11 bases aligning to TRBD1. The V and J ends lost 6 bases and 4 bases, in that order; junction bases with no gene match: 7. Germline V gene lookup returns CDR1 KGHSH and CDR2 LQKENI. This CDR3 has 15 residues.

In this sample, this clonotype turned up many times. V gene TRBV2 combines with J gene TRBJ2-7; D is uncertain. This CDR3 has 13 amino acids. CDR1 and CDR2 (germline): SNHLY, FYNNEI. V was clipped by 7 bases and J by 0 bases, with 10 bases between them. The CDR3 reads CASNQERSYEQYF. The DNA for the CDR3 is TGTGCCAGCAACCAAGAGCGCTCCTACGAGCAGTACTTC.

Many counts were recorded for this clonotype. The chain links TRBV12-3 or TRBV12-4 to TRBJ2-5, with D perhaps TRBD1 (5 bases). The CDR3 has 13 residues. V was shortened by 4 bases and J by 6 bases, with 12 bases between the two germline ends. CDR3 DNA: TGTGCCAGCAGTTACTCAGGGATGAAGACCCAGTACTTC. It codes for CASSYSGMKTQYF.

The CDR3 reads CASRTNRGAGNTIYF. The CDR3 coding sequence is TGTGCCAGCAGGACGAATCGGGGTGCTGGAAACACCATATATTTT. V usage is TRBV6-1 and J usage is TRBJ1-3; D gene ambiguous. V shed 6 bases and J shed 2 bases, with 14 bases lying between them. CDR1 and CDR2 (germline): MNHNS, SASEGT. CDR3 length: 15 amino acids.

Comment on this clonotype: This clone may be a read error of a much larger clone one base away. The chain recombines TRBV12-3 or TRBV12-4 with TRBJ2-6; a weak D match, TRBD1 (5 bases). Trimming left V 8 bases short and J 0 bases short, with 14 bases between. The CDR3 has 16 residues. The CDR3 DNA follows: TGTGCCAGCCCAGGGTGGGAAAACTCTGGGGCCAACGTCCTGACTTTC. This codes for CASPGWENSGANVLTF.

This clonotype has just a few counts. J is TRBJ2-3 and V is TRBV18; 7 bases map to TRBD2. Germline CDR1 KGHSH, CDR2 LQKENI. The CDR3 runs to 17 residues. Trimming at V came to 4 bases and at J to 2 bases, leaving 12 bases not matched to a gene. Here the CDR3 reads CASSRQTSSGYTDTQYF. CDR3 in DNA: TGTGCCAGCTCACGTCAGACGTCTAGCGGTTACACAGATACGCAGTATTTT.

This clonotype was recorded many times. This sequence joins TRBV6-2 or TRBV6-3 and TRBJ2-5, with TRBD2 matching over 8 bases. V trimming: 4 bases; J trimming: 1 base; junction bases outside the gene matches: 5. The CDR3 has 15 residues. Germline V gives CDR1 MNHEY, CDR2 SVGEGT. The CDR3 spells CASSSPGTSQETQYF. CDR3 nucleotide sequence: TGTGCCAGCAGTTCCCCCGGGACTAGCCAAGAGACCCAGTACTTC.

This rearrangement joins TRBV4-2 to TRBJ2-1; D is unresolved. V lost 4 bases, J lost 7 bases, and 17 bases lay in between. Looked up from germline, CDR1 is LGHNA and CDR2 is YNFKEQ. The length of the CDR3 is 15 residues. The CDR3, as DNA: TGTGCCAGCAGCCGCGTTGCCACAACGGCGAATGAGCAGTTCTTC. Its translation is CASSRVATTANEQFF.

About this clonotype itself: A junction boundary mismatches the germline segment, possibly from a read error. The chain employs TRBV6-5 and TRBJ1-1; unclear D gene. Germline V CDR1 and CDR2: MNHEY, SVGAGI. The CDR3 sequence is 11 residues long. The CDR3, as DNA: TGTACCAGCCAAGAGAACACTGAAGCTTTCTTT. Translating it yields CTSQENTEAFF.

This clonotype was detected only a few times. This sequence joins TRBV6-2 or TRBV6-3 and TRBJ1-6; D gene uncertain. Trimming removed 6 bases from V and 8 bases from J, with 17 bases in between. The CDR3 sequence is 15 residues long. Germline assignment: CDR1 MNHEY and CDR2 SVGEGT. CDR3 residues: CASRLTPVMHSPLHF. In DNA, the CDR3 is TGTGCCAGCAGACTCACCCCCGTGATGCATTCACCCCTCCACTTT.

This clonotype was seen a handful of times. V gene TRBV18 combines with J gene TRBJ1-1; 9 bases are a match to TRBD1. CDR1 and CDR2 (germline): KGHSH, LQKENI. The CDR3 is 13 residues long. Trimming removed 4 bases from V and 7 bases from J; junction bases left unmatched: 4. The CDR3 sequence is CASSLRTGDEAFF. CDR3 DNA: TGTGCCAGCTCACTCCGGACAGGGGATGAAGCTTTCTTT.

In its sample, this clonotype was seen a few times. The V gene is TRBV5-4, the J gene TRBJ2-1; the match to TRBD2 covers 10 bases. The trim removed 0 bases at V and 9 bases at J, leaving 12 bases unmatched. The CDR3 runs 17 residues. CDR1 SGHNT and CDR2 YYREEE come from the germline V gene (reference sequence). CDR3 sequence (DNA): TGTGCCAGCAGCTTGGAAAGTTGGATAGCGGGAGGCAGTGAGCAGTTCTTC. Translating it yields CASSLESWIAGGSEQFF.

This clonotype was seen once. A much bigger clone sits one base away, suggesting this may be a read error. The J gene is TRBJ2-1, the V gene TRBV21-1; the D call of TRBD1 is as the table states it, not checked on the DNA. TRBV21-1 is an annotated pseudogene. This CDR3 has 16 amino acids. The CDR3 is CAGSKEDGRGDNEQFF. Written as DNA, the CDR3 is TGTGCCGGCAGCAAAGAGGATGGCAGGGGGGATAATGAGCAGTTCTTC.

The chain has TRBV4-2 and TRBJ1-2; D remains unclear. The CDR3 has 13 residues. Trimming removed 1 base from V and 8 bases from J, with 11 bases in between. Germline V gene data show CDR1 as LGHNA and CDR2 as YNFKEQ. The CDR3 DNA reads as TGTGCCAGCAGCCAAGGTATGGACGGCGGCTACACCTTC. This encodes CASSQGMDGGYTF.